A single sample is the source of the 27 T cell receptor beta chains below, sequenced in a study of a mutant IDH1 vaccine in newly diagnosed glioma. Time point reported: week 23, last vaccination. Vaccinated patients received 300 ug of mutant IDH1 20-mer peptide per dose, with topical imiquimod. These receptors lack a known antigen. The assay was immunoSEQ multiplex PCR, and TCRdb's table has in-frame clones only and misses some. The data contain about 20,000 clones, about four fifths of them seen just once; the ten biggest clones take up around 13%. This specimen consisted of PBMCs, obtained from a glioma patient whose treatment included an IDH1 peptide vaccine. All receptors come from a man aged 25-40 years with glioma.

The chain joins TRBV6-5 to TRBJ1-5; D remains unclear. This CDR3 has 14 amino acids. CDR1 and CDR2 from the germline V gene are MNHEY and SVGAGI. V was pared by 5 bases and J by 0 bases, with 8 bases between. The DNA of the CDR3 is TGTGCCAGCAGTACTAGTTATAGCAATCAGCCCCAGCATTTT. Residues: CASSTSYSNQPQHF.

This sequence joins TRBV5-1 and TRBJ2-5, with TRBD2 matching over 12 bases. The V and J ends lost 4 bases and 5 bases, in that order; junction bases with no gene match: 15. The CDR3 covers 18 residues. Germline loops: CDR1 SGHRS, CDR2 YFSETQ. The CDR3 loop reads CASSQPFSSGRVRETQYF. CDR3 sequence (DNA): TGCGCCAGCAGCCAGCCATTTTCTAGCGGGAGGGTACGGGAGACCCAGTACTTC.

The V and J genes are TRBV7-9 and TRBJ1-2; D might be TRBD1 (5 bases). The CDR3 has 14 amino acids. The germline V and J ends were trimmed by 2 bases and 4 bases, with 11 bases remaining between them. CDR1 SEHNR and CDR2 FQNEAQ come from the germline V gene (reference sequence). DNA for the CDR3: TGTGCCAGCAGCTTATCGGGGGGAAGCTATGGCTACACCTTC. This sequence encodes CASSLSGGSYGYTF. Drawing the rest from reference TRBV7-9 and TRBJ1-2, the complete variable domain is DTGVSQNPRHKITKRGQNVTFRCDPISEHNRLYWYRQTLGQGPEFLTYFQNEAQLEKSRLLSDRFSAERPKGSFSTLEIQRTEQGDSAMYLCASSLSGGSYGYTFGSGTRLTVV.

V is TRBV6-1 and J is TRBJ1-5; no clear D. CDR1 MNHNS and CDR2 SASEGT come from the germline V gene. The CDR3 is 14 amino acids. V lost 7 bases and J lost 6, with 16 bases in between. CDR3 in amino acids: CASIPPSGFQPQHF. CDR3 coding DNA: TGTGCCAGCATCCCCCCCTCGGGTTTTCAGCCCCAGCATTTT.

This clone was observed a handful of times. The chain has TRBV27 and TRBJ1-1, with TRBD1 as a possible D gene (5 bases). Trimming removed 7 bases at V and 2 bases at J, with 17 bases between. This CDR3 comprises 15 residues. CDR1 is MNHEY, CDR2 SMNVEV, per germline (reference sequence). The CDR3: CASTEAGSLNTEAFF. The CDR3 DNA sequence: TGTGCCAGCACGGAGGCAGGGTCCCTAAACACTGAAGCTTTCTTT.

The V and J genes are TRBV7-9 and TRBJ2-7, with TRBD2 identical over 7 bases. Germline CDR1 SEHNR, CDR2 FQNEAQ (reference sequence). The CDR3 spans 15 residues. After removal of 1 base from V and 6 bases from J, the junction contained 9 bases not matched to a gene. CDR3 coding DNA: TGTGCCAGCAGCTTAGAGAAGCGGGGAGCGGGCGAGCAGTACTTC. Protein product: CASSLEKRGAGEQYF.

This clone has just a few counts. The rearrangement uses TRBV2 and TRBJ1-1, with a possible D match to TRBD1 (6 bases). The CDR3 has 13 residues. The V and J ends lost 3 bases and 7 bases respectively, with 12 bases between them. Per the germline V gene, CDR1 is SNHLY and CDR2 is FYNNEI. CDR3 sequence: CASSDERGVEAFF. CDR3 DNA sequence: TGTGCCAGCAGTGATGAGAGGGGGGTTGAAGCTTTCTTT.

The chain links TRBV5-6 to TRBJ2-5, with D tentatively TRBD2 (7 bases). The J call may be in error: the DNA end matches TRBJ2-7 better. Germline lookup yields CDR1 SGHDT and CDR2 YYEEEE. The CDR3 covers 16 residues. The CDR3: CASSQGVGGLSYEQYF. Here the CDR3 DNA reads TGTGCCAGCAGCCAAGGAGTCGGGGGGCTCTCCTACGAGCAGTACTTC.

V gene TRBV5-1 combines with J gene TRBJ2-2; TRBD2 matches 11 bases. V lost 1 base and J lost 6; bases outside the gene matches: 2. Per the germline V gene, CDR1 is SGHRS and CDR2 is YFSETQ. The CDR3 is 15 residues long. The CDR3 region has the DNA TGCGCCAGCAGCTTGCCGGGACTAGCGGCCGGGGAGCTGTTTTTT. Translation: CASSLPGLAAGELFF.

This chain joins TRBV4-1 and TRBJ1-3; tentatively, D is TRBD1 (5 bases). Germline CDR1 is MGHRA and CDR2 is YSYEKL. V lost 2 bases and J lost 3, with 14 bases in between. This CDR3 has 16 residues. The CDR3 loop is CASSQPGTRSGNTIYF. CDR3 nucleotides: TGCGCCAGCAGCCAACCTGGGACTCGAAGTGGAAACACCATATATTTT.

The chain links TRBV30 to TRBJ2-3; 7 bases line up with TRBD2. V shed 2 bases and J 3 bases; nucleotides not matched to a gene: 8. The CDR3 spans 15 residues. Germline loops: CDR1 GTSNPN, CDR2 SVGIG (reference sequence). CDR3 region: CAWSKKQGGTDTQYF. The CDR3 region has the DNA TGTGCCTGGAGTAAAAAGCAGGGAGGGACAGATACGCAGTATTTT.

This chain connects TRBV5-1 to TRBJ2-3; tentative D call: TRBD2 (6 bases). Per the germline V gene, CDR1 is SGHRS and CDR2 is YFSETQ. This CDR3 contains 16 residues. V dropped 6 bases and J dropped 6 bases, with 23 bases sitting between them. Here the CDR3 reads CASTLRTGESGDTQYF. The CDR3 bases are TGCGCCAGCACCCTGAGGACGGGGGAATCAGGCGATACGCAGTATTTT. The full variable domain, its missing parts supplied by reference TRBV5-1 and TRBJ2-3, is KAGVTQTPRYLIKTRGQQVTLSCSPISGHRSVSWYQQTPGQGLQFLFEYFSETQRNKGNFPGRFSGRQFSNSRSEMNVSTLELGDSALYLCASTLRTGESGDTQYFGPGTRLTVL.

The table lists this clone with a few counts. The chain combines TRBV7-9 with TRBJ2-7; 9 bases are shared with TRBD1. The CDR3 is 15 amino acids. After removal of 5 bases from V and 4 bases from J, the junction contained 9 bases not matched to a gene. Germline CDR1 reads SEHNR; CDR2 reads FQNEAQ (reference sequence). This CDR3 is CASSDGDREGYEQYF. The DNA of the CDR3 is TGTGCCAGCAGCGACGGGGACAGGGAGGGATACGAGCAGTACTTC.

Only a few counts were recorded for this clone. The chain links TRBV6-4 to TRBJ2-2; TRBD2 matches 11 bases. V trimming: 5 bases; J trimming: 2 bases; junction bases outside the gene matches: 1. Germline V gene lookup returns CDR1 MRHNA and CDR2 SNTAGT. CDR3 length: 15 amino acids. CDR3 loop: CASSTSGGNTGELFF. CDR3 nucleotides: TGTGCCAGCAGTACTAGCGGGGGAAACACCGGGGAGCTGTTTTTT.

This clone came up once. This chain links TRBV4-1 with TRBJ1-2; 8 positions agree with TRBD1. CDR3 length: 14 residues. From germline, CDR1 is MGHRA and CDR2 YSYEKL. Trimming removed 5 bases from V and 4 bases from J; junction bases left unmatched: 6. The CDR3 bases are TGCGCCAGCAGCTTGACCGGACAGGGCTATGGCTACACCTTC. This gives the protein CASSLTGQGYGYTF.

The chain couples TRBV2 to TRBJ2-5; the match to TRBD2 covers 12 bases. The CDR3 loop spans 15 amino acids. With V trimmed by 2 bases and J by 6 bases, 4 bases remained unmatched. From germline, CDR1 is SNHLY and CDR2 FYNNEI. CDR3 sequence: CASSESLAGGQTQYF. DNA for the CDR3: TGTGCCAGCAGTGAATCTCTAGCGGGAGGGCAGACCCAGTACTTC.

This clone came up once. The chain has TRBV6-1 and TRBJ1-2; tentative D call: TRBD1 (5 bases). The V and J ends lost 4 bases and 4 bases respectively, with 10 bases between them. The CDR3 consists of 13 residues. Germline-derived CDR1 and CDR2 are MNHNS and SASEGT. CDR3 residues: CASSAAGGYGYTF. For the CDR3, the DNA is TGTGCCAGCAGTGCCGCCGGGGGCTATGGCTACACCTTC.

CDR3 sequence: CASSPEGIDNQPQHF. In DNA, the CDR3 is TGTGCCAGCTCACCAGAGGGAATAGACAATCAGCCCCAGCATTTT. The chain links TRBV18 to TRBJ1-5; no reliable D call. This CDR3 is 15 amino acids long. V shed 2 bases and J shed 3 bases, with 11 bases lying between them. Germline CDR1 KGHSH, CDR2 LQKENI.

The chain has TRBV5-1 and TRBJ1-2; D unresolved. Trimming pared 0 bases from V and 8 bases from J, leaving 11 bases between. Germline values: CDR1 SGHRS, CDR2 YFSETQ. The CDR3 is 13 residues long. The CDR3 protein is CASSLEDSMGYTF. The CDR3 coding sequence is TGCGCCAGCAGCTTGGAGGATTCTATGGGCTACACCTTC.

The gene calls are TRBV5-8 and TRBJ2-7; no firm D call. Germline lookup yields CDR1 SGHTS and CDR2 YDEGEE. This CDR3 is 12 amino acids long. V lost 0 bases and J lost 5, with 6 bases in between. This CDR3 is CASSLVVDEQYF. The CDR3 bases are TGTGCCAGCAGCTTGGTTGTCGACGAGCAGTACTTC.

In its sample, this clone was seen a few times. The V and J genes are TRBV2 and TRBJ1-5, with a weak D call TRBD1 (5 bases). The V and J ends lost 6 bases and 3 bases respectively, with 12 bases between them. The CDR3 runs to 14 residues. CDR1 SNHLY and CDR2 FYNNEI come from the germline V gene. As DNA, the CDR3 is TGTGCCAGCAGCGCCACAGGTTACAATCAGCCCCAGCATTTT. This sequence encodes CASSATGYNQPQHF.

V is TRBV19 and J is TRBJ1-1, with D tentatively TRBD1 (5 bases). This CDR3 is built from 14 residues. Germline CDR1 LNHDA, CDR2 SQIVND (reference sequence). The V and J ends lost 1 base and 0 bases respectively, with 6 bases between them. CDR3 sequence (DNA): TGTGCCAGTAGTATAGCCAGGGTGAACACTGAAGCTTTCTTT. Residues: CASSIARVNTEAFF.

CDR3 in DNA: TGTGCCAGCAGTCCCAGGCCCGTGTACGAGCAGTACTTC. It specifies CASSPRPVYEQYF. This chain joins TRBV27 and TRBJ2-7; D not resolved. V shed 5 bases and J shed 4 bases, with 12 bases lying between them. Germline V gene sequence: CDR1 MNHEY, CDR2 SMNVEV (reference sequence). This CDR3 has 13 amino acids.

The DNA for the CDR3 is TGTGCCATCAGAGACGGACTAAATGAAAAACTGTTTTTT. The encoded protein is CAIRDGLNEKLFF. The rearrangement uses TRBV10-3 and TRBJ1-4; D not certain. Trimming pared 6 bases from V and 5 bases from J, leaving 10 bases between. CDR1 and CDR2 (germline): ENHRY, SYGVKD. This CDR3 has 13 amino acids.

This clone turned up a few times. The V call is TRBV5-6, the J call TRBJ2-5, with D possibly called TRBD1 or TRBD2 (5 bases each). Trimming stripped 4 bases from V and 3 bases from J, with 13 bases between. The V gene's germline CDR1 is SGHDT and CDR2 YYEEEE. The CDR3 is 14 amino acids. The CDR3 sequence is CASSPLVGEETQYF. Here the CDR3 DNA reads TGTGCCAGCAGCCCCCTGGTGGGGGAAGAGACCCAGTACTTC.

This clone was found once. CDR3 region: CASRLAGVGEQFF. The DNA for the CDR3 is TGCGCCAGCAGGCTAGCGGGAGTCGGTGAGCAGTTCTTC. The chain is built from TRBV5-1 and TRBJ2-1, with 10 bases matching TRBD2. Trimming at V came to 5 bases and at J to 9 bases, leaving 5 bases not matched to a gene. This CDR3 spans 13 amino acids. Germline V gene sequence: CDR1 SGHRS, CDR2 YFSETQ.

This rearrangement joins TRBV2 to TRBJ2-3; 9 nucleotides align to TRBD2. The trim removed 4 bases at V and 2 bases at J, leaving 10 bases unmatched. Germline CDR1 is SNHLY and CDR2 is FYNNEI. CDR3 length equals 17 residues. CDR3 DNA: TGTGCCAGCAGTGCTTTCCTAGCGGGACCATTCACAGATACGCAGTATTTT. This codes for CASSAFLAGPFTDTQYF.